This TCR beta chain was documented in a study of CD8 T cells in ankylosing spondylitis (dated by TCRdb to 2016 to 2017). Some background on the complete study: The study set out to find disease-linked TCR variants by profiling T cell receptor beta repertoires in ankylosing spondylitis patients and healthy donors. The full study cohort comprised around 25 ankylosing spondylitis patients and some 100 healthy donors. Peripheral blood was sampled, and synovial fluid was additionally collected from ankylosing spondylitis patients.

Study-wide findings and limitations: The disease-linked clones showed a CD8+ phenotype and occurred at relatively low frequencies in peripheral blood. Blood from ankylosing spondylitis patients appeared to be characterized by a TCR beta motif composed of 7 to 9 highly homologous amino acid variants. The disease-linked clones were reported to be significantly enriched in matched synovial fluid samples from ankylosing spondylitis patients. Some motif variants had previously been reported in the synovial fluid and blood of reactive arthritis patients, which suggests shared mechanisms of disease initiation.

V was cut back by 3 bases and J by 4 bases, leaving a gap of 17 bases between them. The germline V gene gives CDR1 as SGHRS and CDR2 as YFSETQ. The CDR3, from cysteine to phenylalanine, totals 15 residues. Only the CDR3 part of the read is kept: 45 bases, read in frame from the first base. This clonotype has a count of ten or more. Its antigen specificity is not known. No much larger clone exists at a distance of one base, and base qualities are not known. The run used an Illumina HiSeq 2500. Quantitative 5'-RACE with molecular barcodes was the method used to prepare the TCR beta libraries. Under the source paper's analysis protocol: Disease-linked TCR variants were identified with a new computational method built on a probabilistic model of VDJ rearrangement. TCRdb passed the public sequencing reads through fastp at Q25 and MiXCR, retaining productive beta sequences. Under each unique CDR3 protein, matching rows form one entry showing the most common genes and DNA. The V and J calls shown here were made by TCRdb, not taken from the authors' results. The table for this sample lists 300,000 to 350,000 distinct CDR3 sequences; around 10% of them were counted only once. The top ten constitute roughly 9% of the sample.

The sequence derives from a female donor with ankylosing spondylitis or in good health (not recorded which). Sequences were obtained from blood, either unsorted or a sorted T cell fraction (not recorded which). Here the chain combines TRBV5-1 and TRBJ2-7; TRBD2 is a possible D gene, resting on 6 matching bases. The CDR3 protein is CASSSEAVRGYEQYF. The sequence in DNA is TGCGCCAGCAGCTCCGAAGCCGTTCGGGGGTACGAGCAGTACTTC.